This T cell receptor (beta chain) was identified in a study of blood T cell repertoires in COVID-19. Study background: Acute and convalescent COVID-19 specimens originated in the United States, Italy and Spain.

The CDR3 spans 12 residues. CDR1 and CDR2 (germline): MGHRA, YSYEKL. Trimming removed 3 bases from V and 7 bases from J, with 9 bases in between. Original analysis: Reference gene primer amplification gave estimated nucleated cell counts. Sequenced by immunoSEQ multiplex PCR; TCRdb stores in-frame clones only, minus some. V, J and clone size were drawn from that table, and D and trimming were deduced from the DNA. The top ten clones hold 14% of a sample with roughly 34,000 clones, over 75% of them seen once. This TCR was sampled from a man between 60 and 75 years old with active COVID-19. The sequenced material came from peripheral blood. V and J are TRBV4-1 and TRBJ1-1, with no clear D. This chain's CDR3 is CASSHPYGEAFF. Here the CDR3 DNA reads TGCGCCAGCAGCCACCCATACGGTGAAGCTTTCTTT.